The T cell receptor beta chain under discussion was sequenced for a study of metastatic and nonmetastatic thyroid tumors. Across the whole study: Comparison of repertoires was carried out across blood and tumor or nodule tissue from malignant and benign thyroid patients.

Notes on this clone: The antigen is not known.

Original analysis: CDR3 was compared across clinicopathological groups, and the resulting differences were used to build a distant-metastasis classifier for papillary thyroid cancer. Using MiXCR, TCRdb re-called clones from the PCR reads. TCRdb, not the original authors, processed these V and J calls. The sample carries 3,300 or so clones, less than 35% recorded once. Findings and limits, study-wide: Malignant tumors reportedly showed significantly higher TCR beta diversity than benign nodules in both blood and tumor.

There were no patients who had received any treatment before thyroid surgery. This receptor was taken from a male donor with papillary thyroid cancer or a benign thyroid nodule (not recorded which). Some clones in this sample may be carry-over from other donors' samples. Sample: adjacent normal tissue.

The CDR3: CSAFLAGGRVNEQFF. The DNA of the CDR3 is TGCAGTGCTTTCTTAGCGGGAGGGCGGGTCAATGAGCAGTTCTTC. The chain uses TRBV20-1 and TRBJ2-1; 11 nucleotides align to TRBD2. There are 15 residues in the CDR3. Germline values: CDR1 DFQATT, CDR2 SNEGSKA (reference sequence). J was trimmed by 6 bases and V by 5 bases; bases with no gene match: 9.